This TCR beta chain stems from a study of cytotoxic CD8 clonotypes in ibrutinib-treated CLL. The CDR3 is 15 residues long. The trim removed 6 bases at V and 8 bases at J, leaving 9 bases unmatched. Germline V gene data show CDR1 as LNHDA and CDR2 as SQIVND (reference sequence). The protocol was immunoSEQ multiplex PCR, while the TCRdb copy is restricted to in-frame clones and leaves out a portion. The data show almost 85,000 clones, with just over 85% seen just once and about 5.8% held by the top ten. The chain combines TRBV19 with TRBJ2-2, with 10 nucleotides matching TRBD2. The sample consisted of PBMCs, taken before ibrutinib treatment. The receptor was isolated from a human donor with chronic lymphocytic leukemia. The CDR3: CASRVGTSVNGELFF. CDR3 nucleotides: TGTGCCAGTAGAGTCGGGACTAGCGTAAATGGGGAGCTGTTTTTT.